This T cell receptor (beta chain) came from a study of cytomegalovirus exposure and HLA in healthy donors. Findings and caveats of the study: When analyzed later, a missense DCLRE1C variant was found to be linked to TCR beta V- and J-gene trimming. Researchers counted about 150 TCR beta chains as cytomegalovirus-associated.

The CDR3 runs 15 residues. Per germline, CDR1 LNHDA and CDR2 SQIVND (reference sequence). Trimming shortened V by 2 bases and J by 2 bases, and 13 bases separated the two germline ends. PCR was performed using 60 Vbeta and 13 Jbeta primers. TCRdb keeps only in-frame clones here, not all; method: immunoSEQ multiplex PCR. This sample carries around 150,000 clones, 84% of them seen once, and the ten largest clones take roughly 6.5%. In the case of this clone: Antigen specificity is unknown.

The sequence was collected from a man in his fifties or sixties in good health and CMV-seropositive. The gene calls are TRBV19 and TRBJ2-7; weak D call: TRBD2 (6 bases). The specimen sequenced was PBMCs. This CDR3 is CASSITGDTPYEQYF. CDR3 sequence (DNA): TGTGCCAGTAGTATAACGGGAGATACACCCTACGAGCAGTACTTC.